The clone carrying this T cell receptor (beta chain) is a singleton in its sample. A clone one base away is much larger, so this may be a read error. Both iRepertoire HTBI primers and Arm-PCR of CDR3 regions were used to build the TCR beta libraries. TCRdb passed the multiplex PCR reads through MiXCR, listing each CDR3 protein once. Here the sample spans 300,000 or so distinct CDR3 sequences, 15% to 20% being singletons. The sample originates from a study of regulatory T cells in long-lasting Graves disease. Stated time point: persistent/refractory GD, antithyroid drugs over 5 years with positive TRAb. Making the TCR library involved RNA that had been extracted from PBMCs. This CDR3 has 11 residues. CDR1 and CDR2 (germline): MNHEY, SVGEGT.

The chain carries TRBV6-2 or TRBV6-3 and TRBJ2-2, with a weak D call TRBD2 (6 bases). Sequencing used peripheral blood mononuclear cells (PBMCs), obtained when the disease was refractory, from a patient treated with antithyroid drugs. This sequence was found in a female donor with Graves disease. The CDR3 region is CASTITGGLFF. The CDR3 DNA reads as TGTGCCAGCACAATCACCGGGGGGCTGTTTTTT.